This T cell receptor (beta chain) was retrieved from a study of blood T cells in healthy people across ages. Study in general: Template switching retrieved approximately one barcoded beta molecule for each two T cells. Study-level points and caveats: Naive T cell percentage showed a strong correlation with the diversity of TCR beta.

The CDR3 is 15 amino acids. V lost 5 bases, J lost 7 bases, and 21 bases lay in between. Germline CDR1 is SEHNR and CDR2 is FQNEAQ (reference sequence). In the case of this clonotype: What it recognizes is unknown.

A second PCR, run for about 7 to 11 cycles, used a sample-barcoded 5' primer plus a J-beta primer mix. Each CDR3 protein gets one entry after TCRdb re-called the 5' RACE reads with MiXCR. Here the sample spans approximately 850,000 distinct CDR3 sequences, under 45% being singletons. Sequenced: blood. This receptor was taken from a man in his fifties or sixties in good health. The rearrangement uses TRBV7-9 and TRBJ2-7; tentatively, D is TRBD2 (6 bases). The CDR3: CASSPPIAGLGEQYF. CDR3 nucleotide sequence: TGTGCCAGCAGCCCACCAATCGCGGGGTTGGGGGAGCAGTACTTC.